The sample holds a few counts of the clone carrying this T cell receptor (beta chain). The record originates from a study of T cells in localized non-small cell lung cancer. Clones were sequenced by immunoSEQ multiplex PCR, and TCRdb holds only the in-frame ones, with some missing. The sample lists about 5,900 clones, roughly 25% seen once, with roughly 10% in the top ten. Germline values: CDR1 SGHNT, CDR2 YENEEA. Germline trimming cut 4 bases from V and 5 bases from J; bases unmatched to any gene: 11. CDR3 length: 16 residues. J is TRBJ2-1 and V is TRBV11-3; 7 nucleotides align to TRBD2. This clonotype was sampled from a female donor older than 55 with stage I lung adenocarcinoma. The material sequenced was lung tumor tissue, taken before any cancer treatment. The CDR3 here is CASSSGTTSTDNEQFF. For the CDR3, the DNA is TGTGCCAGCAGCTCCGGGACTACATCGACAGACAATGAGCAGTTCTTC.